This entry features one TCR beta chain sequence. This clone occurred many times. This receptor's antigen is unknown. There are no base qualities to consult, and no much larger clone falls within one base. Ends trimmed: V by 0 bases, J by 4 bases; bases unmatched to a gene: 12. There are 18 amino acids in the CDR3, from cysteine to phenylalanine inclusive. Just the 54-base CDR3 DNA is kept, in frame starting at base 1. The germline V gene (reference sequence) sets CDR1 to LGHDT and CDR2 to YNNKEL. This entry is derived from a study of metastatic and nonmetastatic thyroid tumors (TCRdb year 2020). Regarding the research as a whole: For patients with malignant and with benign thyroid disease, the researchers compared repertoires between peripheral blood samples and tumor or nodule tissue samples. The research as a whole found: In both blood and tumor samples, malignant tumors were reported to have significantly higher TCR beta diversity than benign nodules.

None of the patients had been given any treatment before thyroid surgery. Patient clinical samples collected from the early 2010s to the late 2010s were retrospectively analysed using T-cell receptor beta sequencing. The library relied on PCR. The sequencing machine was an Illumina HiSeq 4000. High-throughput sequencing was used to profile the TCR beta-chain CDR3 region of every patient. In the original analysis: CDR3 differences across clinicopathological groups were used to build a classifier for discriminating distant-metastatic papillary thyroid cancer patients. Repertoire diversity was assessed with the Shannon index, and tumor-blood repertoire similarity with the Morisita-Horn index. TCRdb reprocessing: public reads trimmed at Q25 with fastp, clones called with MiXCR, in-frame beta chains kept. TCRdb assigned the V and J calls; the authors' analysis was not used. The sample table shows about 24,000 clones, and roughly a quarter are seen once. The ten largest clones represent approximately 20% of the sample.

This TCR was recovered from a male donor with papillary thyroid cancer or a benign thyroid nodule (not recorded which). Some clones in this sample may be carry-over from other donors' samples. The specimen was blood. This chain is built from TRBV3-1 and TRBJ2-3; TRBD2 fits 8 bases in the junction. DNA sequence: TGTGCCAGCAGCCAAGATCAGAGACTAGCGTATGAATCAGATACGCAGTATTTT. This is translated as CASSQDQRLAYESDTQYF.